This T cell receptor (beta chain) stems from a study of OX40 agonist ivuxolimab in advanced cancers. Study at large: Across the patients, intravenous ivuxolimab was delivered every 2 weeks at 0.01 to 10 mg/kg. Dose-escalation patients suffered from hepatocellular carcinoma, melanoma, renal cell or head and neck cancer.

Sequencing was performed with immunoSEQ multiplex PCR; in TCRdb, only in-frame clones are kept and a portion is missing. The data contain 100,000 or so clones, approximately 90% of them seen just once; the ten biggest clones take up more than 0.25%. V was pared by 7 bases and J by 4 bases, with 11 bases of the junction left unmatched. The CDR3 has 17 residues. The germline gives CDR1 SGHRS, CDR2 YFSETQ. This TCR was sampled from an adult with an advanced solid tumor such as melanoma, head and neck, liver or kidney cancer. The sample consisted of CD4+ or CD8+ T cells sorted from blood, taken in a trial of the OX40 agonist ivuxolimab. The rearrangement uses TRBV5-1 and TRBJ2-3, with 14 positions matching TRBD2. The CDR3 region has the DNA TGCGCCAGCGACACCGGGACTAGCGGGAGAATCGCAGATACGCAGTATTTT. It specifies CASDTGTSGRIADTQYF.